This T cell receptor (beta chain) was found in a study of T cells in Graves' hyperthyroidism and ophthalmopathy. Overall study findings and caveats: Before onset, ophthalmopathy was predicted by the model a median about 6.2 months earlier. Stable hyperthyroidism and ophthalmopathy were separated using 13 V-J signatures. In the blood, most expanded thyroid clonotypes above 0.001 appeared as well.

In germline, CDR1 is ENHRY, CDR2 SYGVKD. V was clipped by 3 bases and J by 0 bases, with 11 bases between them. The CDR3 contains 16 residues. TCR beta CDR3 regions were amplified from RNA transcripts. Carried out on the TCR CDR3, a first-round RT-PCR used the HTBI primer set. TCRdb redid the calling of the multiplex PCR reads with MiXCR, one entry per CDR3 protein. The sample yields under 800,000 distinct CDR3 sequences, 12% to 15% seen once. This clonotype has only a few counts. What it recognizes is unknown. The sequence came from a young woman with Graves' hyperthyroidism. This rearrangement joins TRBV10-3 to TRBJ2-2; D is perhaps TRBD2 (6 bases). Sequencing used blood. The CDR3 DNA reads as TGTGCCATCAGTGATCTGACTAGGCCGAACACCGGGGAGCTGTTTTTT. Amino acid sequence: CAISDLTRPNTGELFF.